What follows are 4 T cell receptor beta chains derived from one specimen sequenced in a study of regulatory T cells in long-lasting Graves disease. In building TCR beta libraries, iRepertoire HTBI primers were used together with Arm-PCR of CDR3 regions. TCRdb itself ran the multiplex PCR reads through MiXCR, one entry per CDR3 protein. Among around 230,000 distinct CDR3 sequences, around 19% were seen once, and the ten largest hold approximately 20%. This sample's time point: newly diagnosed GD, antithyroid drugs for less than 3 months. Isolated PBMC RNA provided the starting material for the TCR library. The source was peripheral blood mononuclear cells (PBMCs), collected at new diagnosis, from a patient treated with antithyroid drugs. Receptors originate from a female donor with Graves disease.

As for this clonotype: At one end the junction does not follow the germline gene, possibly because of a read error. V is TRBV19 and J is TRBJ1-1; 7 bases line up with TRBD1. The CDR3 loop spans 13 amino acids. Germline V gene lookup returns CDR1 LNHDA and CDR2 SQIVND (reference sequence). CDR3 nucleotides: TGTGCCAGTAGAACTACAGGGGAGACTGAAACTTTCTTT. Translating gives CASRTTGETETFF.

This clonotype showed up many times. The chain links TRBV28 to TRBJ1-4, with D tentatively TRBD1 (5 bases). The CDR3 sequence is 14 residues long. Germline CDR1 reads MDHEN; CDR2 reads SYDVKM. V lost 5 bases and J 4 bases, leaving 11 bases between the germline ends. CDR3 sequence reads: CASSIGGFNEKLFF. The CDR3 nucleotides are TGTGCCAGCAGTATCGGGGGATTTAATGAAAAACTGTTTTTT.

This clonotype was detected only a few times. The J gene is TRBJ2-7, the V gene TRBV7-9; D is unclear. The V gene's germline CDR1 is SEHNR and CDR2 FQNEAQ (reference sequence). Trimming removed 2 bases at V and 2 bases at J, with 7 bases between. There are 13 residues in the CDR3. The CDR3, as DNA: TGTGCCAGCAGCTTACCATCTCCCTACGAGCAGTACTTC. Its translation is CASSLPSPYEQYF.

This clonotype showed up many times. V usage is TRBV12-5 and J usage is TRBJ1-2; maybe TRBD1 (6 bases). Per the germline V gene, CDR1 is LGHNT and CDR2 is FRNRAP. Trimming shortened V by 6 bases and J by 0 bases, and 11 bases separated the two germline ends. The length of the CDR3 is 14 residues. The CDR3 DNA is TGTGCTAGTGGCCAGACAGGAACTAACTATGGCTACACCTTC. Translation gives CASGQTGTNYGYTF.